The sequence of this T cell receptor beta chain was determined in a study of T cells in Graves' hyperthyroidism and ophthalmopathy. The germline CDR1 and CDR2 sequences are MNHEY and SVGAGI. The CDR3 runs 16 residues. Germline trimming cut 0 bases from V and 2 bases from J; bases unmatched to any gene: 4. Template material for amplifying TCR beta CDR3 regions consisted of RNA transcripts. The TCR CDR3 was amplified in a first-round RT-PCR using the HTBI primer set. TCRdb ran MiXCR on the multiplex PCR reads and lists one entry per CDR3 protein. Of around 500,000 distinct CDR3 sequences in the sample, around 15% were seen once. In its sample, this clonotype was seen many times. The antigen remains unidentified. Active moderate-to-severe ophthalmopathy, Clinical Activity Score at least 3, NOSPECS at least 4, under 3 months' duration. From under 12 ml of fresh peripheral blood, PBMCs were isolated. Points from the study as a whole: Most thyroid clonotypes expanded above 0.001 appeared in blood too.

Source material: blood. This chain connects TRBV6-5 to TRBJ2-7; 10 bases fit TRBD1. The receptor comes from a young woman with Graves' ophthalmopathy. CDR3 in amino acids: CASSYSGQGGAYEQYF. For the CDR3, the DNA is TGTGCCAGCAGTTACTCCGGACAGGGGGGAGCCTACGAGCAGTACTTC.